Below, 25 T cell receptor beta chains from the same sample are listed, as sequenced in a study of T cell repertoires in cytomegalovirus infection. TCRdb recomputed calls from the reads with MiXCR, one row per CDR3 protein. The sample includes roughly 54,000 distinct CDR3 sequences, 25% to 40% of them seen just once. Their antigens remain unidentified. The source material was PBMCs, sequenced either directly or after in vitro stimulation (not recorded which). These receptors were obtained from a human donor in good health (CMV status not recorded). Some clones in this sample may be carry-over from other donors' samples.

The chain links TRBV6-6 to TRBJ1-4; 8 bases agree with TRBD1. V was clipped by 6 bases and J by 8 bases; unmatched bases: 8. The CDR3 is 14 residues long. CDR1 is MNHNY and CDR2 is SVGAGI in the germline V gene (reference sequence). CDR3 sequence (DNA): TGTGCCAGCAGGCCTCACAGGGGGGGGGAAAAACTGTTTTTT. Translating it yields CASRPHRGGEKLFF.

The chain recombines TRBV3-1 with TRBJ2-7, with D possibly matching TRBD1 (6 bases). V dropped 3 bases and J dropped 4 bases, with 10 bases sitting between them. Germline loops: CDR1 LGHDT, CDR2 YNNKEL (reference sequence). This CDR3 spans 13 amino acids. The CDR3 DNA reads TGTGCCAGCAGCCATGGGACAAATTACGAGCAGTACTTC. Its protein is CASSHGTNYEQYF.

The chain combines TRBV6-5 with TRBJ2-2; a possible D gene is TRBD1 (5 bases). The germline V gene has CDR1 MNHEY and CDR2 SVGAGI. Trimming took off 0 bases at V and 4 bases at J, with 9 bases between the two ends. The CDR3 consists of 15 residues. CDR3 residues: CASSYSGVGTGELFF. CDR3 DNA sequence: TGTGCCAGCAGTTACTCAGGGGTGGGCACCGGGGAGCTGTTTTTT.

A few counts support this clonotype. V and J are TRBV11-2 and TRBJ2-2, with D hard to call. V lost 3 bases and J lost 4, with 15 bases in between. Germline values: CDR1 SGHAT, CDR2 FQNNGV. CDR3 length: 16 amino acids. Here the CDR3 reads CASSFWPARSTGELFF. The CDR3 nucleotides read TGTGCCAGCAGCTTTTGGCCCGCCCGGAGCACCGGGGAGCTGTTTTTT.

Note on this clonotype: The conserved phenylalanine or tryptophan normally closing the CDR3 is absent here, so this likely arose from a read error. The CDR3 DNA sequence: TGCAGTGCTAGGTCAGGTGGGGAGACCCAGTACTAC. Encoded protein: CSARSGGETQYY. This chain uses TRBV20-1 with TRBJ2-5; D unresolved. Germline V CDR1 and CDR2: DFQATT, SNEGSKA (reference sequence). The V gene lost 3 bases and the J gene lost 5 bases, with 10 bases spanning the gap. This CDR3 region has 12 residues.

This clonotype has a handful of counts. V gene TRBV7-6 combines with J gene TRBJ2-5; TRBD2 agrees at 10 bases. Germline lookup yields CDR1 SGHVS and CDR2 FNYEAQ. This CDR3 spans 15 amino acids. The V gene end was trimmed by 5 bases and the J gene end by 4 bases; junction bases not matched to a gene: 7. CDR3 DNA sequence: TGTGCCAGCAGCCGGGCTAGCGGGGGCCGAGAGACCCAGTACTTC. Translation: CASSRASGGRETQYF.

This clonotype was observed once. The chain carries TRBV27 and TRBJ1-5; perhaps TRBD1 as D (5 bases). The CDR3 runs to 17 residues. Germline V lookup: CDR1 MNHEY, CDR2 SMNVEV (reference sequence). V lost 7 bases and J lost 0, with 19 bases in between. This CDR3 reads CASNTLQGRLSNQPQHF. The CDR3 DNA is TGTGCCAGCAACACCCTGCAGGGACGGCTTAGCAATCAGCCCCAGCATTTT.

This clonotype was observed many times. The rearrangement uses TRBV7-2 and TRBJ2-1, with D maybe TRBD2 (5 bases). The germline CDR1 and CDR2 sequences are SGHTA and FQGNSA. The germline V and J ends were trimmed by 1 base and 9 bases, with 19 bases remaining between them. CDR3 length equals 16 residues. CDR3 loop: CASSLVFESMAGEQFF. CDR3 nucleotide sequence: TGTGCCAGCAGCTTAGTGTTCGAGTCGATGGCGGGTGAGCAGTTCTTC. Filled out from reference TRBV7-2 and TRBJ2-1, the complete variable domain reads GAGVSQSPSNKVTEKGKDVELRCDPISGHTALYWYRQSLGQGLEFLIYFQGNSAPDKSGLPSDRFSAERTGGSVSTLTIQRTQQEDSAVYLCASSLVFESMAGEQFFGPGTRLTVL.

The chain recombines TRBV12-3 or TRBV12-4 with TRBJ1-1, with D hard to call. V lost 6 bases, J lost 8 bases, and 16 bases lay in between. The CDR3 has 13 residues. The CDR3 region is CASSHTTDGEAFF. Written as DNA, the CDR3 is TGTGCCAGCAGCCACACGACGGACGGGGAAGCTTTCTTT.

The rearrangement links TRBV28 to TRBJ2-3; D may correspond to TRBD1 or TRBD2 (5 bases each). Trimming shortened V by 5 bases and J by 2 bases, and 20 bases separated the two germline ends. This CDR3 region has 17 residues. From germline, CDR1 is MDHEN and CDR2 SYDVKM. The CDR3 nucleotides read TGTGCCAGCAGTGGGGACGTGCGGCGGCACCCCACAGATACGCAGTATTTT. Its translation is CASSGDVRRHPTDTQYF.

The V gene is TRBV12-3 or TRBV12-4, the J gene TRBJ2-1, with D perhaps assigned TRBD1 or TRBD2 (6 bases each). The CDR3 loop spans 16 amino acids. Trimming cost V 3 bases and J 7 bases, with 19 bases left between them. CDR3 sequence (DNA): TGTGCCAGCAGTTTGTTAAGGGGGGTTTTCGGGAATGAGCAGTTCTTC. As protein: CASSLLRGVFGNEQFF.

This clonotype was observed at least ten times. The gene calls are TRBV7-3 and TRBJ2-1; the D call may be TRBD1 or TRBD2 (6 bases each). The germline V gene has CDR1 SGHTA and CDR2 FQGTGA. V was trimmed by 5 bases and J by 6 bases, leaving 17 bases between them. This CDR3 spans 15 amino acids. The chain's CDR3 is CASSPNPQGGNEQFF. The CDR3 DNA sequence: TGTGCCAGCAGCCCTAATCCACAGGGAGGCAATGAGCAGTTCTTC.

This clonotype was observed a handful of times. V gene TRBV18 combines with J gene TRBJ2-1, with 11 bases identical to TRBD2. J was trimmed by 9 bases and V by 3 bases; bases with no gene match: 10. The CDR3 covers 16 residues. CDR1 and CDR2 from the germline V gene are KGHSH and LQKENI. For the CDR3, the DNA is TGTGCCAGCTCACCGGGAACTAGCGGGGGCTTCGGTGAGCAGTTCTTC. It yields the protein CASSPGTSGGFGEQFF.

The chain is built from TRBV13 and TRBJ1-1; a weak D match, TRBD1 (6 bases). The CDR3 covers 15 residues. Between the trimmed V and J ends, which lost 2 bases and 3 bases, there was a span of 13 bases. Germline V gene data show CDR1 as PRHDT and CDR2 as FYEKMQ (reference sequence). As DNA, the CDR3 is TGTGCCAGCAGCTTAAGGGACAACCTTTACACTGAAGCTTTCTTT. Its protein product is CASSLRDNLYTEAFF.

This clonotype appeared a few times. The chain couples TRBV5-4 to TRBJ1-2; D possibly corresponds to TRBD1 (5 bases). CDR1 is SGHNT, CDR2 YYREEE, per germline (reference sequence). V was pared by 5 bases and J by 1 base, with 21 bases between. This CDR3 is 17 amino acids long. DNA for the CDR3: TGTGCCAGCAGAAACGTACCGGGGATGAGGGGTAACTATGGCTACACCTTC. This codes for CASRNVPGMRGNYGYTF.

For the CDR3, the DNA is TGTGCCGTCCCTAGCGGGGACAGGGGGAACACTGAAGCTTTCTTT. It specifies CAVPSGDRGNTEAFF. V and J are TRBV15 and TRBJ1-1; 10 bases are shared with TRBD1. Germline CDR1 reads LNHNV; CDR2 reads YYDKDF (reference sequence). After removal of 11 bases from V and 1 base from J, the junction contained 10 bases not matched to a gene. This CDR3 is built from 15 residues.

This clonotype was seen many times. The chain combines TRBV7-8 with TRBJ1-3; D gene uncertain. V lost 0 bases, J lost 0 bases, and 12 bases lay in between. The CDR3 is made up of 17 amino acids. Germline loops: CDR1 SGHVS, CDR2 FQNEAQ. Here the CDR3 reads CASSLAFGRSSGNTIYF. CDR3 coding DNA: TGTGCCAGCAGCTTAGCCTTCGGACGAAGCTCTGGAAACACCATATATTTT.

The chain uses TRBV7-2 and TRBJ2-2; 9 positions agree with TRBD2. Losses at the gene ends were 5 bases for V and 3 bases for J; bases not matched to a gene: 10. The CDR3 length is 17 residues. Looked up from germline, CDR1 is SGHTA and CDR2 is FQGNSA. In DNA, the CDR3 is TGTGCCAGCAGCAAATTGGCTAGCGGGGCACACACCGGGGAGCTGTTTTTT. This translates into CASSKLASGAHTGELFF.

The chain has TRBV10-3 and TRBJ2-7; D remains ambiguous. Trimming removed 2 bases from V and 2 bases from J, with 10 bases in between. Germline lookup yields CDR1 ENHRY and CDR2 SYGVKD. The CDR3 is 14 residues long. CDR3 region: CAISEKDWAYEQYF. DNA of the CDR3: TGTGCCATCAGTGAGAAAGATTGGGCCTACGAGCAGTACTTC.

The gene calls are TRBV12-3 or TRBV12-4 and TRBJ1-5; TRBD1 is a possible D gene (6 bases). The V end lost 5 bases, the J end lost 4 bases, and 6 bases lay between the germline ends. The CDR3 extends over 12 amino acids. This chain's CDR3 is CASSTGNQPQHF. CDR3 sequence (DNA): TGTGCCAGCAGTACAGGGAATCAGCCCCAGCATTTT.

V is TRBV2 and J is TRBJ2-5; 13 nucleotides align to TRBD2. The trim removed 2 bases at V and 5 bases at J, leaving 2 bases unmatched. The CDR3 contains 15 residues. CDR1 is SNHLY, CDR2 FYNNEI, per germline. The CDR3 DNA reads as TGTGCCAGCAGTGAACAACTAGCGGGGGGGGAGACCCAGTACTTC. Translation: CASSEQLAGGETQYF.

This chain connects TRBV6-2 or TRBV6-3 to TRBJ2-1, with TRBD2 matching over 8 bases. V shed 6 bases, J shed 6 bases, and the junction held 13 bases outside the gene matches. Germline assignment: CDR1 MNHEY and CDR2 SVGEGT. This CDR3 comprises 16 residues. CDR3 nucleotide sequence: TGTGCCAGCAGATCCCTACTAGCGGCTCATGTCAATGAGCAGTTCTTC. Amino acids: CASRSLLAAHVNEQFF.

CDR3 DNA sequence: TGCGCCAGCAGCCAGAGGACTAGCGGGAGGTCCCTACACGGTGAGCAGTTCTTC. Its translation is CASSQRTSGRSLHGEQFF. The rearrangement joins TRBV4-1 to TRBJ2-1; TRBD2 aligns across 14 bases. The CDR3 length is 18 residues. CDR1 and CDR2 from the germline V gene are MGHRA and YSYEKL. With V trimmed by 3 bases and J by 9 bases, 13 bases remained unmatched.

This clonotype has only a few counts. The genes are TRBV15 and TRBJ2-3, with D maybe TRBD2 (5 bases). The CDR3 is made up of 17 amino acids. Trimming took off 3 bases at V and 1 base at J, with 17 bases between the two ends. Germline assignment: CDR1 LNHNV and CDR2 YYDKDF (reference sequence). CDR3 bases: TGTGCCACCAGCAGCCCTTTCGACTACGACGGCACAGATACGCAGTATTTT. It translates to CATSSPFDYDGTDTQYF. The complete variable domain, with remaining parts taken from reference TRBV15 and TRBJ2-3, reads DAMVIQNPRYQVTQFGKPVTLSCSQTLNHNVMYWYQQKSSQAPKLLFHYYDKDFNNEADTPDNFQSRRPNTSFCFLDIRSPGLGDTAMYLCATSSPFDYDGTDTQYFGPGTRLTVL.

The chain recombines TRBV3-1 with TRBJ1-2; D ambiguous. Germline CDR1 and CDR2: LGHDT and YNNKEL (reference sequence). V lost 6 bases and J 6 bases, leaving 20 bases between the germline ends. The CDR3 totals 15 residues. CDR3: CASSPGPQKGNGYTF. Written as DNA, the CDR3 is TGTGCCAGCAGTCCCGGGCCTCAAAAAGGCAATGGCTACACCTTC. Together with reference TRBV3-1 and TRBJ1-2, the CDR3 gives the full variable domain: DTAVSQTPKYLVTQMGNDKSIKCEQNLGHDTMYWYKQDSKKFLKIMFSYNNKELIINETVPNRFSPKSPDKAHLNLHINSLELGDSAVYFCASSPGPQKGNGYTFGSGTRLTVV.